This TCR beta chain appears in the sequencing data of a study of T cells expressing NK-cell markers. Study as a whole: The authors derived TCR beta repertoires from sorted CD3+CD56+NKG2C+, CD3+CD56+NKG2C- and CD3+CD56-NKG2C+ T cells. Seven of the eight sequenced donors were HCMV-seropositive; one was seronegative. Study-wide results and limits: NKG2C+ dominant clonotypes from more than 5 donors made up roughly 1.0-7.0% of CD8+ T cells.

TCR beta cDNA was made by 5'RACE template switching with UMIs. TCRdb reprocessed the 5' RACE reads and stores each CDR3 protein as one record, lacking DNA. The sample's table shows about 260,000 distinct CDR3 sequences. Comment on this clonotype: Antigen: not known.

The sequenced sample consisted of blood T cells: a sorted CD56 or NKG2C T cell subset, CD4+ or CD8+ T cells, or bulk PBMC T cells (not recorded which). This TCR derives from a woman aged 18-70 years in good health.

The chain's CDR3 is CASSLGPGPNTEAFF. This chain uses TRBV7-2 with TRBJ1-1. CDR3 length: 15 amino acids. Germline loops: CDR1 SGHTA, CDR2 FQGNSA.